The clone carrying this TCR beta chain was found many times. What it binds is unknown. A single record per CDR3 protein comes from TCRdb applying MiXCR to the 5' RACE reads. Of hundreds of thousands of distinct CDR3 sequences listed, roughly 13% are singletons. The data are from a study of T-cell memory formation after mild COVID-19. Overall study results and limits: Whereas later expanders leaned CD4+, clones contracting day 15 to 85 showed a balanced CD4/CD8 makeup.

Trimming took off 5 bases at V and 10 bases at J, with 9 bases between the two ends. Looked up from germline, CDR1 is MNHEY and CDR2 is SVGAGI. This CDR3 spans 12 amino acids. The J gene is TRBJ1-6, the V gene TRBV6-5, with D maybe TRBD1 (6 bases). The source is a man in his late teens or twenties who had mild COVID-19 (a few samples of this study predate the infection). Cell type and time point are not known. The sequencing sample was made of PBMCs or a T cell subset sorted from them (not recorded which). The CDR3 DNA sequence: TGTGCCAGCAGTACGGGGGGCTCACCCCTCCACTTT. Its translation: CASSTGGSPLHF.